Following are 9 T cell receptor beta chains from one sample sequenced in a study of blood T cell repertoires in COVID-19. Sequencing used immunoSEQ multiplex PCR; TCRdb keeps in-frame clones, though not all of them. The data show about 120,000 clones, over 75% seen once. The sequenced sample was peripheral blood. The receptor set was obtained from a woman of 80 years or more with acute or convalescent COVID-19.

This clone has a handful of counts. Written as DNA, the CDR3 is TGTGCCAGCAGGCCACAGGGGCGTAGCAATCAGCCCCAGCATTTT. Its translation is CASRPQGRSNQPQHF. V and J are TRBV6-5 and TRBJ1-5; 7 positions agree with TRBD1. J gave up 0 bases and V 6 bases, and 5 bases lay outside the gene matches. The length of the CDR3 is 15 residues. Germline values: CDR1 MNHEY, CDR2 SVGAGI.

The chain couples TRBV21-1 to TRBJ2-4; the table's D gene call, TRBD2, was not cross checked with the DNA. TRBV21-1 is a pseudogene locus. This CDR3 region has 13 residues. CDR3 DNA: TGTGCCAGCCTCCTCGAGGCCAAAAACATTCAGTACTTC. Amino acid sequence: CASLLEAKNIQYF.

The rearrangement links TRBV6-1 to TRBJ2-3, with 15 bases aligning to TRBD2. CDR1 and CDR2 (germline): MNHNS, SASEGT. The junction had 3 bases not matched to a gene; V was cut back by 0 bases and J by 5 bases. This CDR3 region has 17 residues. DNA of the CDR3: TGTGCCAGCAGTGAAGCCAGGGGACTAGCGGGAGGAGATACGCAGTATTTT. As protein: CASSEARGLAGGDTQYF.

This chain links TRBV19 with TRBJ2-1, with a weak D call TRBD2 (5 bases). The CDR3 loop spans 15 amino acids. Germline CDR1 LNHDA, CDR2 SQIVND (reference sequence). Trimming took 4 bases from V and 0 from J, leaving 10 bases between them. CDR3 DNA sequence: TGTGCCAGTAGTAATGAGGGCCTCTCCTACAATGAGCAGTTCTTC. Its protein product is CASSNEGLSYNEQFF.

The CDR3 DNA sequence: TGTGCCAGCAGTCCCCCAGGGGGTCAGGGTAATTCACCCCTCCACTTT. It encodes CASSPPGGQGNSPLHF. J is TRBJ1-6 and V is TRBV28, with 7 nucleotides matching TRBD1. The CDR3 sequence is 16 residues long. Looked up from germline, CDR1 is MDHEN and CDR2 is SYDVKM. The J segment lost 6 bases and the V segment lost 5 bases, leaving 10 bases of the junction unmatched.

V usage is TRBV9 and J usage is TRBJ1-4; TRBD1 matches 7 bases. Trimming at V came to 5 bases and at J to 5 bases, leaving 9 bases not matched to a gene. Per the germline V gene, CDR1 is SGDLS and CDR2 is YYNGEE. The CDR3 has 15 residues. Here the CDR3 reads CASRRGQGQNEKLFF. The CDR3 coding sequence is TGTGCCAGCAGGAGGGGGCAGGGTCAGAATGAAAAACTGTTTTTT.

DNA for the CDR3: TGTGCCAGCAGCTCAGGACTAGCGAGCCACAATGAGCAGTTCTTC. Amino acids: CASSSGLASHNEQFF. The V and J genes are TRBV7-9 and TRBJ2-1; 9 bases map to TRBD2. The CDR3 extends over 15 amino acids. The germline gives CDR1 SEHNR, CDR2 FQNEAQ (reference sequence). J lost 5 bases, V lost 4 bases, and 6 bases had no gene match. The full variable domain, its missing parts supplied by reference TRBV7-9 and TRBJ2-1, is DTGVSQNPRHKITKRGQNVTFRCDPISEHNRLYWYRQTLGQGPEFLTYFQNEAQLEKSRLLSDRFSAERPKGSFSTLEIQRTEQGDSAMYLCASSSGLASHNEQFFGPGTRLTVL.

The CDR3 region is CASSELSGLGEKLFF. For the CDR3, the DNA is TGTGCCAGCAGTGAATTGTCAGGTCTTGGTGAAAAACTGTTTTTT. This chain uses TRBV25-1 with TRBJ1-4; D is unclear. V was cut by 1 base and J by 7 bases, with 13 bases left in between. Germline CDR1 and CDR2: MGHDK and SYGVNS. The CDR3 loop spans 15 amino acids.

V gene TRBV2 combines with J gene TRBJ2-2; no reliable D call. The CDR3 length is 13 residues. V was cut by 7 bases and J by 6 bases, with 12 bases left in between. Per germline, CDR1 SNHLY and CDR2 FYNNEI. The CDR3 reads CASMESRAGELFF. CDR3 DNA sequence: TGTGCCAGCATGGAATCCCGGGCCGGGGAGCTGTTTTTT.